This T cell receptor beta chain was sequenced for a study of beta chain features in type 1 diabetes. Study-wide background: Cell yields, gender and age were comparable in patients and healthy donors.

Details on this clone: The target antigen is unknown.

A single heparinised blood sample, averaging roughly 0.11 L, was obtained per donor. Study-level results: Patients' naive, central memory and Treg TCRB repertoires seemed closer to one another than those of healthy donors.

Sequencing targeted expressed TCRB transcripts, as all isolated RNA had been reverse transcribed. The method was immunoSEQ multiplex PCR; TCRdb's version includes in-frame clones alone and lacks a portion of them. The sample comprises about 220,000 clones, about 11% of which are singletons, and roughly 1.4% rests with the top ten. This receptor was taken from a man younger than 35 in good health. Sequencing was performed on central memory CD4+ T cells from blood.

The CDR3 DNA reads as TGTGCCAGCTCGACGCGGGGCCGACAGATCCCCGCTTCTGGGGCCAACGTCCTGACTTTC. Amino acid sequence: CASSTRGRQIPASGANVLTF. The chain uses TRBV18 and TRBJ2-6, with D maybe TRBD2 (6 bases). CDR3 length: 20 residues. V lost 6 bases and J 1 base, leaving 25 bases between the germline ends. Germline assignment: CDR1 KGHSH and CDR2 LQKENI.